The entry below gives a single T cell receptor beta chain sequence along with its context. The CDR3 sequence is 12 residues long. Germline V gene sequence: CDR1 DFQATT, CDR2 SNEGSKA (reference sequence). Trimming shortened V by 3 bases and J by 8 bases, and 13 bases separated the two germline ends. Then a second PCR, running roughly 6 to 11 cycles, was carried out with a sample-barcoded 5' primer and a J-beta primer mix. From the 5' RACE reads, TCRdb called clonotypes with MiXCR, one entry per CDR3 protein. The sample has approximately 940,000 distinct CDR3 sequences; roughly 50% are singletons. The data were obtained in a study of blood T cells in healthy people across ages. There were healthy Caucasian individuals from Russia, aged about 6 to 95, serving as donors. Drawn from each donor were 8.5 to 10 milliliters of peripheral blood.

The origin of this receptor is a man aged 25 to 40 in good health. The rearrangement links TRBV20-1 to TRBJ1-2; maybe TRBD1 (5 bases). Sequenced sample: blood. For the CDR3, the DNA is TGCAGTGCTAGTGACCAGGGTGAAGGCTACACCTTC. This encodes CSASDQGEGYTF.